One and the same sample provided the 22 T cell receptor beta chains below, sequenced in a study of blood T cell repertoires in COVID-19. Sequencing used immunoSEQ multiplex PCR; TCRdb keeps in-frame clones, though not all of them. The sample lists about 400,000 clones, roughly 89% seen once, with roughly 9.4% in the top ten. The sequenced sample consisted of PBMCs or T cells enriched from blood (not recorded which). The origin of the receptors is a woman aged 45 to 65 who had recovered from COVID-19.

This clone was observed a handful of times. This CDR3 reads CASSFGQGRGEKLFF. CDR3 in DNA: TGTGCCAGCAGCTTTGGACAGGGTAGGGGTGAAAAACTGTTTTTT. The genes are TRBV5-8 and TRBJ1-4, with TRBD1 identical over 8 bases. With 2 bases clipped from V and 7 bases from J, the junction kept 7 bases outside the gene matches. Germline values: CDR1 SGHTS, CDR2 YDEGEE. CDR3 length equals 15 residues.

V usage is TRBV27 and J usage is TRBJ2-3; possible D gene TRBD1, 6 bases. Trimming stripped 6 bases from V and 4 bases from J, with 20 bases between. The CDR3 sequence is 16 residues long. The germline gives CDR1 MNHEY, CDR2 SMNVEV (reference sequence). CDR3 coding DNA: TGTGCCAGCAGCCGATTACAGGGCGTCTTGGCAGATACGCAGTATTTT. Translated, it gives CASSRLQGVLADTQYF.

The rearrangement links TRBV11-2 to TRBJ2-2, with TRBD2 matching 14 bases. The CDR3 loop spans 20 amino acids. Germline V CDR1 and CDR2: SGHAT, FQNNGV. V lost 0 bases to trimming and J lost 0 bases; unmatched junction nucleotides: 6. The CDR3 loop is CASSLDRTSGGITNTGELFF. For the CDR3, the DNA is TGTGCCAGCAGCTTAGATCGGACTAGCGGGGGGATTACGAACACCGGGGAGCTGTTTTTT.

The chain combines TRBV4-3 with TRBJ1-2, with 9 bases lining up with TRBD1. CDR1 is LGHNA, CDR2 YSLEER, per germline. J lost 8 bases, V lost 0 bases, and 7 bases had no gene match. The CDR3 runs to 15 residues. The CDR3 loop reads CASSQDKGTGWGYTF. CDR3 nucleotides: TGCGCCAGCAGCCAAGATAAAGGGACAGGGTGGGGCTACACCTTC.

This clone is a singleton in its sample. V usage is TRBV5-5 and J usage is TRBJ2-3, with D tentatively TRBD2 (5 bases). The CDR3 length is 14 residues. V shed 0 bases and J shed 3 bases, with 8 bases lying between them. The germline V gene has CDR1 SGHKS and CDR2 YYEKEE (reference sequence). This CDR3 reads CASSLGGRTDTQYF. DNA of the CDR3: TGTGCCAGCAGCTTGGGAGGGCGGACAGATACGCAGTATTTT.

The V and J genes are TRBV27 and TRBJ1-1; D perhaps matches TRBD1 (5 bases). This CDR3 region has 16 residues. Germline CDR1 reads MNHEY; CDR2 reads SMNVEV (reference sequence). Trimming pared 5 bases from V and 6 bases from J, leaving 22 bases between. The CDR3 spells CASSPRTIHWAAEAFF. The CDR3 bases are TGTGCCAGCAGTCCCCGGACAATTCACTGGGCCGCTGAAGCTTTCTTT.

This clone was seen only a few times. The gene calls are TRBV9 and TRBJ1-1; 9 positions agree with TRBD1. Germline CDR1 SGDLS, CDR2 YYNGEE. V lost 3 bases to trimming and J lost 0 bases; unmatched junction nucleotides: 12. This CDR3 spans 18 amino acids. The CDR3 DNA follows: TGTGCCAGCAGCGACTACAGGGGGCAAGTCACGGTGAACACTGAAGCTTTCTTT. Residues: CASSDYRGQVTVNTEAFF.

The genes are TRBV28 and TRBJ2-7, with D perhaps TRBD2 (6 bases). This CDR3 has 13 amino acids. Germline assignment: CDR1 MDHEN and CDR2 SYDVKM. The ends were cut back, 6 bases at V and 2 bases at J, with 11 bases in the middle. The DNA for the CDR3 is TGTGCCAGCAGGGCGGGACTTACCTACGAGCAGTACTTC. Its translation is CASRAGLTYEQYF.

V is TRBV5-1 and J is TRBJ2-1, with 13 bases lining up with TRBD2. This CDR3 is built from 17 residues. CDR1 is SGHRS and CDR2 is YFSETQ in the germline V gene. V shed 3 bases and J 5 bases; nucleotides not matched to a gene: 8. CDR3 loop: CASSSSTSGGYNNEQFF. CDR3 nucleotides: TGCGCCAGCAGCTCCTCGACTAGCGGGGGGTACAACAATGAGCAGTTCTTC. Full variable domain (outside the CDR3, taken from reference TRBV5-1 and TRBJ2-1): KAGVTQTPRYLIKTRGQQVTLSCSPISGHRSVSWYQQTPGQGLQFLFEYFSETQRNKGNFPGRFSGRQFSNSRSEMNVSTLELGDSALYLCASSSSTSGGYNNEQFFGPGTRLTVL.

The V and J genes are TRBV4-2 and TRBJ1-2; no clear D gene. V was clipped by 6 bases and J by 3 bases, with 14 bases between them. CDR3 length: 14 residues. Per germline, CDR1 LGHNA and CDR2 YNFKEQ. As DNA, the CDR3 is TGTGCCAGCAGACGCAGTTCGGGTGACTATGGCTACACCTTC. The encoded protein is CASRRSSGDYGYTF.

Concerning this clone itself: Since no conserved phenylalanine or tryptophan closes the CDR3, a read error is the likely cause. The DNA is left out, because the CDR3 cannot be placed on it with certainty; the CDR3 is given as TCRdb lists it. The V gene is TRBV12-3 or TRBV12-4, the J gene TRBJ1-1; TRBD1, the table's D call, was not compared with the DNA. A total of 12 residues make up the CDR3, ends included. CDR3 in amino acids: CASSPGTSSFRI.

This clone appeared many times. The genes are TRBV18 and TRBJ2-7; D is unresolved. Trimming removed 6 bases at V and 5 bases at J, with 14 bases between. CDR1 is KGHSH and CDR2 is LQKENI in the germline V gene. The CDR3 spans 13 residues. The CDR3 DNA is TGTGCCAGCTCCCCTTCCCAGTCCCACGAGCAGTACTTC. Translation gives CASSPSQSHEQYF.

The chain recombines TRBV4-1 with TRBJ1-1; possible D gene TRBD1, 6 bases. CDR3 length: 13 residues. In germline, CDR1 is MGHRA, CDR2 YSYEKL. Trimming left V 5 bases short and J 5 bases short, with 12 bases between. The CDR3 DNA reads as TGCGCCAGCAGCTCCGACAGGCAAACTGAAGCTTTCTTT. It is translated as CASSSDRQTEAFF.

The chain employs TRBV29-1 and TRBJ2-5; 9 nucleotides match TRBD1. The germline V gene encodes CDR1 SQVTM and CDR2 ANQGSEA. CDR3 length: 13 amino acids. V trimming: 3 bases; J trimming: 5 bases; junction bases outside the gene matches: 4. The chain's CDR3 is CSVDATGGETQYF. The CDR3 bases are TGCAGCGTTGATGCGACAGGGGGGGAGACCCAGTACTTC.

V usage is TRBV27 and J usage is TRBJ2-7; 7 nucleotides agree with TRBD1. V dropped 2 bases and J dropped 2; count of bases not matched to a gene: 6. The germline V gene encodes CDR1 MNHEY and CDR2 SMNVEV (reference sequence). The CDR3 has 15 residues. CDR3 sequence reads: CASSLKTGPPYEQYF. The CDR3 DNA reads TGTGCCAGCAGTTTAAAGACAGGGCCCCCCTACGAGCAGTACTTC.

The gene calls are TRBV19 and TRBJ2-7; 7 nucleotides line up with TRBD1. Per germline, CDR1 LNHDA and CDR2 SQIVND (reference sequence). The junction had 6 bases not matched to a gene; V was cut back by 7 bases and J by 6 bases. The CDR3 runs 12 residues. The CDR3 DNA is TGTGCCAGTACCTTGGGACAGTTCGAGCAGTACTTC. It encodes CASTLGQFEQYF.

The V call is TRBV6-2 or TRBV6-3, the J call TRBJ1-3; D may be TRBD1 (6 bases). Germline CDR1 reads MNHEY; CDR2 reads SVGEGT. This CDR3 is 15 amino acids long. The germline V and J ends were trimmed by 2 bases and 2 bases, with 10 bases remaining between them. The CDR3 bases are TGTGCCAGCAGTTACGGACAGTCTACTGGAAACACCATATATTTT. Residues: CASSYGQSTGNTIYF.

The chain has TRBV7-8 and TRBJ1-2; no clear D gene. The CDR3 has 11 amino acids. Germline-derived CDR1 and CDR2 are SGHVS and FQNEAQ. Trimming removed 7 bases from V and 6 bases from J, with 9 bases in between. CDR3 protein: CASTAGDGYTF. The CDR3 coding sequence is TGTGCCAGCACCGCGGGTGATGGCTACACCTTC.

In this sample, this clone turned up a few times. The genes are TRBV5-1 and TRBJ2-1; D may be TRBD1 (7 bases). This CDR3 spans 20 amino acids. V dropped 4 bases and J dropped 0 bases, with 26 bases sitting between them. CDR1 and CDR2 (germline): SGHRS, YFSETQ. The CDR3, as DNA: TGCGCCAGCAGCACCGACGACAGGGACTTTACTGGGAGCTCCTACAATGAGCAGTTCTTC. Translating it yields CASSTDDRDFTGSSYNEQFF.

CDR3 sequence (DNA): TGTGCCAGCAGCTTAAGGGGGCCCGGAGGGGGCACAGATACGCAGTATTTT. Its protein product is CASSLRGPGGGTDTQYF. The chain recombines TRBV11-3 with TRBJ2-3, with D perhaps TRBD1 (7 bases). The CDR3 covers 17 residues. CDR1 is SGHNT, CDR2 YENEEA, per germline. V was clipped by 2 bases and J by 1 base, with 16 bases between them.

The chain carries TRBV27 and TRBJ1-4; D uncertain. Trimming cost V 3 bases and J 0 bases, with 8 bases left between them. The CDR3 is 15 amino acids. CDR1 is MNHEY and CDR2 is SMNVEV in the germline V gene (reference sequence). CDR3 sequence (DNA): TGTGCCAGCAGTTTGCGGAGTGCAACTAATGAAAAACTGTTTTTT. Amino acid sequence: CASSLRSATNEKLFF.

J is TRBJ2-3 and V is TRBV18; D perhaps matches TRBD2 (6 bases). The length of the CDR3 is 15 residues. V was clipped by 3 bases and J by 4 bases, with 14 bases between them. Germline CDR1 reads KGHSH; CDR2 reads LQKENI. Here the CDR3 reads CASSPGPGGADTQYF. The DNA for the CDR3 is TGTGCCAGCTCACCGGGTCCGGGCGGGGCAGATACGCAGTATTTT.